One sample yielded the 20 T cell receptor beta chains listed below, sequenced in a study of identical twins. MiXCR, run by TCRdb on the 5' RACE reads, gives a single entry per CDR3 protein. The sample has approximately 620,000 distinct CDR3 sequences; 8.6% are singletons. This sample also appeared in a second study, on yellow fever vaccine responses in identical twins.

The specimen sequenced was PBMCs. These receptor sequences come from a woman in her late teens or twenties in good health.

Note on this clonotype: A much larger clonotype is one base distant, so this may be a read error. The rearrangement joins TRBV5-1 to TRBJ2-7, with no clear D. This CDR3 region has 15 residues. Germline V gene lookup returns CDR1 SGHRS and CDR2 YFSETQ. CDR3 in DNA: TGCGCCAGCAGCTTGGGAACGAAGGGATCCTGCGAGCAGTACTTC. Protein product: CASSLGTKGSCEQYF.

This clonotype was detected only a few times. V is TRBV3-1 and J is TRBJ2-7; TRBD2 aligns across 9 bases. CDR3 length: 14 residues. Germline trimming cut 1 base from V and 7 bases from J; bases unmatched to any gene: 5. CDR1 and CDR2 (germline): LGHDT, YNNKEL (reference sequence). CDR3 amino acids: CASSQVGGRGEQYF. For the CDR3, the DNA is TGTGCCAGCAGCCAAGTCGGCGGGAGGGGAGAGCAGTACTTC.

This clonotype has a handful of counts. The V gene is TRBV4-2, the J gene TRBJ2-6; TRBD1 matches at 9 bases. This CDR3 comprises 19 residues. Germline V lookup: CDR1 LGHNA, CDR2 YNFKEQ. Trimming cost V 4 bases and J 2 bases; bases outside gene matches: 12. CDR3 sequence reads: CASSPSRGQGTTGANVLTF. In DNA, the CDR3 is TGTGCCAGCAGCCCGAGCAGGGGACAGGGAACGACTGGGGCCAACGTCCTGACTTTC.

In the case of this clonotype: A read error is possible here, since a much larger clone lies one base away. The J gene is TRBJ2-5, the V gene TRBV10-3, with D unclear. The CDR3 is 14 amino acids. Germline CDR1 ENHRY, CDR2 SYGVKD. The CDR3 DNA follows: TGTGCCATCAGTGGGCTAGATCTCGCAGAGACCCAGGACTTC. Its translation: CAISGLDLAETQDF.

This clonotype has a count of ten or more. The DNA for the CDR3 is TGCAGTGCTACGGGGGAGACCCAGTACTTC. Translated: CSATGETQYF. The V gene is TRBV20-1, the J gene TRBJ2-5, with D tentatively TRBD2 (5 bases). Germline V gene data show CDR1 as DFQATT and CDR2 as SNEGSKA (reference sequence). The CDR3 has 10 residues. The V end lost 4 bases, the J end lost 5 bases, and 5 bases lay between the germline ends.

This clonotype was found a few times. The chain employs TRBV2 and TRBJ2-3; D may be TRBD2 (5 bases). The CDR3 has 16 amino acids. Between the trimmed V and J ends, which lost 4 bases and 2 bases, there was a span of 16 bases. Per germline, CDR1 SNHLY and CDR2 FYNNEI. The CDR3 reads CASSGSRTGFTDTQYF. The CDR3 DNA reads as TGTGCCAGCAGTGGATCCCGGACTGGATTCACAGATACGCAGTATTTT. Full variable domain (remainder filled in from reference TRBV2 and TRBJ2-3): EPEVTQTPSHQVTQMGQEVILRCVPISNHLYFYWYRQILGQKVEFLVSFYNNEISEKSEIFDDQFSVERPDGSNFTLKIRSTKLEDSAMYFCASSGSRTGFTDTQYFGPGTRLTVL.

This clonotype turned up a few times. The chain uses TRBV2 and TRBJ2-5; D gene unclear. The V and J ends lost 6 bases and 6 bases respectively, with 11 bases between them. CDR1 is SNHLY, CDR2 FYNNEI, per germline. The CDR3 contains 12 residues. The CDR3 region has the DNA TGTGCCAGCAGAGAGGACGGGCAGACCCAGTACTTC. Its protein is CASREDGQTQYF.

This chain uses TRBV11-2 with TRBJ2-1, with 8 bases fitting TRBD2. Germline V gene data show CDR1 as SGHAT and CDR2 as FQNNGV. With 5 bases clipped from V and 5 bases from J, the junction kept 11 bases outside the gene matches. This CDR3 has 16 residues. The CDR3 loop is CASSPRVQAGDNEQFF. DNA for the CDR3: TGTGCCAGCAGCCCCCGGGTCCAAGCGGGGGACAATGAGCAGTTCTTC.

The J gene is TRBJ2-3, the V gene TRBV2; 10 bases match TRBD2. From germline, CDR1 is SNHLY and CDR2 FYNNEI. V lost 8 bases to trimming and J lost 2 bases; unmatched junction nucleotides: 4. CDR3 size: 14 residues. This chain's CDR3 is CASAGTSDTDTQYF. The CDR3 DNA is TGTGCCAGCGCCGGGACTAGCGACACAGATACGCAGTATTTT.

This rearrangement joins TRBV29-1 to TRBJ2-5; TRBD2 matches 8 bases. The CDR3 has 13 residues. The trim removed 1 base at V and 7 bases at J, leaving 5 bases unmatched. Germline V CDR1 and CDR2: SQVTM, ANQGSEA. In DNA form, the CDR3 reads TGCAGCGTTGAAGTAGGGGCGGGAGGGACCCAGTACTTC. This sequence encodes CSVEVGAGGTQYF.

The genes are TRBV10-2 and TRBJ2-7, with a weak D call TRBD1 (6 bases). Germline CDR1 reads WSHSY; CDR2 reads SAAADI. CDR3 length: 15 residues. Trimming left V 0 bases short and J 3 bases short, with 12 bases between. Written as DNA, the CDR3 is TGCGCCAGCAGTGAGTCGACGGGACAACTCTACGAGCAGTACTTC. As protein: CASSESTGQLYEQYF.

This clonotype has a handful of counts. The CDR3, as DNA: TGTGCCAGCAGTTACTCGACCCCTTCGGGACAGGGGGTTCTCACCTACGAGCAGTACTTC. Translating gives CASSYSTPSGQGVLTYEQYF. The chain links TRBV6-2 or TRBV6-3 to TRBJ2-7; TRBD1 matches 11 bases. CDR1 is MNHEY, CDR2 SVGEGT, per germline. V gave up 0 bases and J gave up 2 bases; unmatched junction bases: 15. The CDR3 extends over 20 amino acids.

As concerns this clonotype: Likely a read error: the CDR3 ends without its conserved phenylalanine or tryptophan. The limits of the CDR3 on the DNA are not certain, so only TCRdb's listed CDR3 is given. The gene calls are TRBV20-1 and TRBJ2-7; the table's D call, TRBD2, has no DNA check behind it. The CDR3 spans 12 residues, counting both ends. Per the germline V gene, CDR1 is DFQATT and CDR2 is SNEGSKA (reference sequence). CDR3 sequence: CSASDPRGGPYI.

This clonotype was observed a handful of times. V and J are TRBV3-1 and TRBJ2-7, with D perhaps matching TRBD1 (5 bases). This CDR3 has 14 amino acids. Germline V gene sequence: CDR1 LGHDT, CDR2 YNNKEL (reference sequence). V was clipped by 6 bases and J by 3 bases, with 15 bases between them. The CDR3 loop reads CASSPTGNLYEQYF. CDR3 in DNA: TGTGCCAGCAGTCCTACAGGAAACCTCTACGAGCAGTACTTC.

The chain is built from TRBV7-2 and TRBJ2-1, with 11 nucleotides matching TRBD2. CDR3 length: 15 residues. Trimming removed 5 bases from V and 9 bases from J; junction bases left unmatched: 9. Germline V gene lookup returns CDR1 SGHTA and CDR2 FQGNSA. The CDR3, as DNA: TGTGCCAGCAGCCGTAATTTAGCGGGAGGGCGTGAGCAGTTCTTC. Its translation: CASSRNLAGGREQFF.

This clonotype was picked up a small number of times. This chain joins TRBV3-1 and TRBJ1-2; 12 positions agree with TRBD1. Germline lookup yields CDR1 LGHDT and CDR2 YNNKEL (reference sequence). Trimming removed 4 bases from V and 4 bases from J; junction bases left unmatched: 4. The length of the CDR3 is 15 residues. The CDR3, as DNA: TGTGCCAGCAGCCCAGGGACAGGGGGCGGCTATGGCTACACCTTC. It yields the protein CASSPGTGGGYGYTF. Combining the CDR3 with reference TRBV3-1 and TRBJ1-2 gives the whole variable domain DTAVSQTPKYLVTQMGNDKSIKCEQNLGHDTMYWYKQDSKKFLKIMFSYNNKELIINETVPNRFSPKSPDKAHLNLHINSLELGDSAVYFCASSPGTGGGYGYTFGSGTRLTVV.

In this sample, this clonotype turned up a few times. The chain recombines TRBV5-1 with TRBJ2-7, with 7 bases identical to TRBD1. The V segment lost 0 bases and the J segment 4 bases; nucleotides outside the gene matches: 22. CDR3 length: 20 residues. Germline V lookup: CDR1 SGHRS, CDR2 YFSETQ. For the CDR3, the DNA is TGCGCCAGCAGCTTGGGGGGGATATCAGAGGGACAGCCTGGCTGGTACGAGCAGTACTTC. It encodes CASSLGGISEGQPGWYEQYF.

The sample holds many counts of this clonotype. CDR3 nucleotides: TGTGCCAGCAGCCTACCCACCGACACCGGGGAGCTGTTTTTT. The encoded protein is CASSLPTDTGELFF. This chain joins TRBV5-6 and TRBJ2-2; D remains unclear. The CDR3 has 14 amino acids. CDR1 is SGHDT, CDR2 YYEEEE, per germline. The V end was cut by 4 bases, the J end by 3 bases, with 10 bases between.

This clonotype showed up just a few times. The chain combines TRBV7-2 with TRBJ2-7, with D maybe TRBD2 (6 bases). This CDR3 is built from 16 residues. V was cut by 2 bases and J by 0 bases, with 14 bases left in between. Germline lookup yields CDR1 SGHTA and CDR2 FQGNSA. CDR3 amino acids: CASSLTPGLNSYEQYF. The CDR3 DNA follows: TGTGCCAGCAGCTTAACCCCGGGACTTAACTCCTACGAGCAGTACTTC.

V and J are TRBV10-3 and TRBJ1-5; D remains ambiguous. The germline CDR1 and CDR2 sequences are ENHRY and SYGVKD. The V and J ends lost 10 bases and 4 bases respectively, with 14 bases between them. This CDR3 contains 13 residues. CDR3 loop: CATRLDPNQPQHF. The DNA for the CDR3 is TGTGCCACCAGACTGGACCCTAATCAGCCCCAGCATTTT.